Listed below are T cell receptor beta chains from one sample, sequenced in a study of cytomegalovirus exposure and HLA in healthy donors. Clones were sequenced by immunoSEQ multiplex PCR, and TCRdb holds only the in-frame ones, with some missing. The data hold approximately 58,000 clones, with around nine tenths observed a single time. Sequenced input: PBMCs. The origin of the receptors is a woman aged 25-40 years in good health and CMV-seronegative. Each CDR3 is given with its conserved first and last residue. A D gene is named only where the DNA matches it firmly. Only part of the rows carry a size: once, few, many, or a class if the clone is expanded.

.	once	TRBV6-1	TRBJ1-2	TGTGCCAGCACTGAAGGCAGGGTCTATGGCTACACCTTC	CASTEGRVYGYTF
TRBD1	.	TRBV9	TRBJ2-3	TGTGCCAGCACCCGAACTCTAGGGGGCCGGGGCACAGATACGCAGTATTTT	CASTRTLGGRGTDTQYF
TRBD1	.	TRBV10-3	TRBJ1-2	TGTGCCATCAGTGATGCGGCCTTATACAGGGGCAACTATGGCTACACCTTC	CAISDAALYRGNYGYTF
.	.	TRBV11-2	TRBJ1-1	TGTGCCAGCAGATCCCCAGGACAGCGTAACACTGAAGCTTTCTTT	CASRSPGQRNTEAFF
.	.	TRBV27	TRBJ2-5	TGTGCCAGCATCGGACGCGGGGAGACCCAGTACTTC	CASIGRGETQYF
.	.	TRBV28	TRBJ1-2	TGTGCCAGCAGTTTCCCGGACTCCTCTTATGGCTACACCTTC	CASSFPDSSYGYTF
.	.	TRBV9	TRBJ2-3	TGTGCCAGCAGCGTAGTTGGCGATACGCAGTATTTT	CASSVVGDTQYF
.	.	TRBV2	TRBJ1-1	TGTGCCAGCAGTGAGGAACAGGGTGGCACTGAAGCTTTCTTT	CASSEEQGGTEAFF
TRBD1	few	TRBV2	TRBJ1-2	TGTGCCAGCAGTGACCCCCCAGGGGGCCATGGCTACACCTTC	CASSDPPGGHGYTF
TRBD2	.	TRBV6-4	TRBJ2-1	TGTGCCAGCAGTGATTCCCAGCGGGATGTCTATGAGCAGTTCTTC	CASSDSQRDVYEQFF
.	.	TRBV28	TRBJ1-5	TGTGCCAGCAGTTCAAACCAGTACCCTAATCAGCCCCAGCATTTT	CASSSNQYPNQPQHF
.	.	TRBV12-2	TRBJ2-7	TGTGCAAGTCGCTTTCGTCAACCGGGGGAGTACGAGCAGTACTTC	CASRFRQPGEYEQYF
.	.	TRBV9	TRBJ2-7	TGTGCCAGCAGCGTAGGGGGCCGTCCTGGCGAGCAGTACTTC	CASSVGGRPGEQYF
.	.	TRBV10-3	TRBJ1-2	TGTGCCATCAGCACCTCGGACTATGGCTACACCTTC	CAISTSDYGYTF
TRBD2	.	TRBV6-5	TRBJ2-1	TGTGCCAGCAGTTACGGACGCGAGCGGGAAATGAAGTTCTTC	CASSYGREREMKFF
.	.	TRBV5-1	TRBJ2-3	TGCGCCAGCAGCCCCGGGGAGTTGCCAGATACGCAGTATTTT	CASSPGELPDTQYF
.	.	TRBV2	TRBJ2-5	TGTGCCAGCATTGCCGGGGGAGAAGAGACCCAGTACTTC	CASIAGGEETQYF
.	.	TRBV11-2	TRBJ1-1	TGTGCCAGCAGCAATCTTCGAGGGTCGAACACTGAAGCTTTCTTT	CASSNLRGSNTEAFF
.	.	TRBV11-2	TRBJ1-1	TGTGCCAGCAGCCCGCGGACAAGGATGAACACTGAAGCTTTCTTT	CASSPRTRMNTEAFF
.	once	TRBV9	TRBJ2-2	TGTGCCAGCAGCGTTTCCAGCGGGCTGAACACCGGGGAGCTGTTTTTT	CASSVSSGLNTGELFF
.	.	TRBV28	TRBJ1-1	TGTGCCAGCAGTCAAGGGGTCGATGGGATCACTGAAGCTTTCTTT	CASSQGVDGITEAFF
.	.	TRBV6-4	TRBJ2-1	TGTGCCAGCAGTGCCGGGGGCGGGAGAAGCAATGAGCAGTTCTTC	CASSAGGGRSNEQFF
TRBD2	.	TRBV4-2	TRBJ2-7	TGTGCCAGCAGCCCCGGACTAGCGGGTGGATCCTACGAGCAGTACTTC	CASSPGLAGGSYEQYF
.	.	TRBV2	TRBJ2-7	TGTGCCAGCAGTGATATAGGGGGGGGGCGATCCTACGAGCAGTACTTC	CASSDIGGGRSYEQYF
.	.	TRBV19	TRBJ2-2	TGTGCCAGTAGTATCGGCCTAGCGCAGGGCACCGGGGAGCTGTTTTTT	CASSIGLAQGTGELFF
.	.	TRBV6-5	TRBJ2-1	TGTGCCAGCAGCTCAGAGGTCCGTGAGCAGTTCTTC	CASSSEVREQFF